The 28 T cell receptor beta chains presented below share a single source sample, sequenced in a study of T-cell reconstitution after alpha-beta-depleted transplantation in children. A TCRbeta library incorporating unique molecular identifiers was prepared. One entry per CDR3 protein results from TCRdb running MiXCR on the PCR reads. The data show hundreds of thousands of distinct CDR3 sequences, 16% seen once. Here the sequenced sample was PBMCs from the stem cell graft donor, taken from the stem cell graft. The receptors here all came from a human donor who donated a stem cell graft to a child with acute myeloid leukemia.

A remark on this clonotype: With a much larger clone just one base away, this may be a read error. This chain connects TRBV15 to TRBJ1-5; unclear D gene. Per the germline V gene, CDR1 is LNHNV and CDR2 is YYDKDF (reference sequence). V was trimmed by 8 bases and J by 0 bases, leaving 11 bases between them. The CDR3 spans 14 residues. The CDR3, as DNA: TGTGCCACCTCCTCTCTTACTAGCAATCAGCCCCAGCATTTT. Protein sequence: CATSSLTSNQPQHF.

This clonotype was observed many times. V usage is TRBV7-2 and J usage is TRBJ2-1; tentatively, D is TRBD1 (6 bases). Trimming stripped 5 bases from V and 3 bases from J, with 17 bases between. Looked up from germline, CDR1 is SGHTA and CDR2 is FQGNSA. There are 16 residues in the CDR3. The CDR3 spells CASSHQWGRGYNEQFF. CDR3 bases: TGTGCCAGCAGCCATCAGTGGGGGCGAGGCTACAATGAGCAGTTCTTC.

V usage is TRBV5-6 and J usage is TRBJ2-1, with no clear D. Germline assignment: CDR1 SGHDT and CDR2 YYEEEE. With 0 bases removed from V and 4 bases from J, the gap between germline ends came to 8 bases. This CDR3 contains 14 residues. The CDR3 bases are TGTGCCAGCAGCTTGGGGCTTCAGTACAATGAGCAGTTCTTC. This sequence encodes CASSLGLQYNEQFF.

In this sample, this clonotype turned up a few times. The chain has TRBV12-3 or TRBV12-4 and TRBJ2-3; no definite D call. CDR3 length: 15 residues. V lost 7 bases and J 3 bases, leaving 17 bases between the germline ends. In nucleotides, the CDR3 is TGTGCCAGCACCTTACTTAATTCCTTTACAGATACGCAGTATTTT. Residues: CASTLLNSFTDTQYF.

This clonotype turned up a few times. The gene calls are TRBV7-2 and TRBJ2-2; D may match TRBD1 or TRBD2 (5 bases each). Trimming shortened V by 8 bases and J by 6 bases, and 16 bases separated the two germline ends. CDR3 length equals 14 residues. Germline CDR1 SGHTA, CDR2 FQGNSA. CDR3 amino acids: CASANEGWAGELFF. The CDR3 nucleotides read TGTGCCAGCGCCAATGAGGGGTGGGCCGGGGAGCTGTTTTTT.

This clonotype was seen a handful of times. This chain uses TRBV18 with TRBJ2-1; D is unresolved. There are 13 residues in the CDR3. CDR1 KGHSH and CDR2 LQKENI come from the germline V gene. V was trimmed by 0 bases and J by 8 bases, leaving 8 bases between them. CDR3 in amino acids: CASSPPYTHEQFF. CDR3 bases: TGTGCCAGCTCACCACCGTATACTCATGAGCAGTTCTTC.

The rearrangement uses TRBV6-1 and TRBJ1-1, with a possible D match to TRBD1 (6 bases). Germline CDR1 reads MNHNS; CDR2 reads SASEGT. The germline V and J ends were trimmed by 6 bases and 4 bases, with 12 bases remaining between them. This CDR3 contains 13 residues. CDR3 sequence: CASSEDSLTEAFF. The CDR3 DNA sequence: TGTGCCAGCAGCGAGGACAGCCTCACTGAAGCTTTCTTT.

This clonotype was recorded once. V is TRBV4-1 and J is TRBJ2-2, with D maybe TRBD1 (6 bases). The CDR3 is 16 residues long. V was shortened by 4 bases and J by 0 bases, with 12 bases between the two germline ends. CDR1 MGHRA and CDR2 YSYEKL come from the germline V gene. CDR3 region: CASSPLGGANTGELFF. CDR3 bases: TGCGCCAGCAGCCCCTTAGGGGGTGCGAACACCGGGGAGCTGTTTTTT.

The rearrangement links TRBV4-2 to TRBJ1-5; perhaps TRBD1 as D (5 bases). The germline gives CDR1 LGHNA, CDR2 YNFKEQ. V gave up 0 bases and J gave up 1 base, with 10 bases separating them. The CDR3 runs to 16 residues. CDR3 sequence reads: CASSQERGGSNQPQHF. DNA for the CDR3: TGTGCCAGCAGCCAAGAAAGGGGCGGGAGCAATCAGCCCCAGCATTTT.

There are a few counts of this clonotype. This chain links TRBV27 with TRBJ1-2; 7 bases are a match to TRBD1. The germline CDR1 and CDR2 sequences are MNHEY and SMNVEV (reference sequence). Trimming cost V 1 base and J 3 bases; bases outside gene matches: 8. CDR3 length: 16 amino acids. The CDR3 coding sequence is TGTGCCAGCAGTTTATGGGGGGGGCAGGGGGACTATGGCTACACCTTC. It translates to CASSLWGGQGDYGYTF.

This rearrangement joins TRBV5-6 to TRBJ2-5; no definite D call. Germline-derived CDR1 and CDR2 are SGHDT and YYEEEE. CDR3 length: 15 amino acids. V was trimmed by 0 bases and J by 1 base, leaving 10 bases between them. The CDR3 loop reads CASSLEMGIQETQYF. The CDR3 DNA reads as TGTGCCAGCAGCTTGGAGATGGGAATCCAAGAGACCCAGTACTTC.

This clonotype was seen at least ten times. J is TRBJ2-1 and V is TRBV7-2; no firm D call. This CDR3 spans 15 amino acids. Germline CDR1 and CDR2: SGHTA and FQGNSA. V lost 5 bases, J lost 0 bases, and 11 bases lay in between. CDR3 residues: CASSTSSVSYNEQFF. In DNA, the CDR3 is TGTGCCAGCAGCACTTCCTCCGTCTCCTACAATGAGCAGTTCTTC.

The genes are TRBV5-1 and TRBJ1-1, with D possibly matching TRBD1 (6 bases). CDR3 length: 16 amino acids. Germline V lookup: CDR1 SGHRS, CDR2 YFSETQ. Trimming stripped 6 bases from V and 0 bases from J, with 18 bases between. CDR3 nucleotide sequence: TGCGCCAGCACCCTCGGGAGGGGGGAACTGAACACTGAAGCTTTCTTT. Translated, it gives CASTLGRGELNTEAFF.

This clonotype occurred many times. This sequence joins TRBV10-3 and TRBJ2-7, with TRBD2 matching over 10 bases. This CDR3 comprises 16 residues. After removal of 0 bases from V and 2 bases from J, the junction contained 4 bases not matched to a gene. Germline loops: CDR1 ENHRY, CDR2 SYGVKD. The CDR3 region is CAISESGSGGTYEQYF. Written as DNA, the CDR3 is TGTGCCATCAGTGAGTCGGGTAGCGGGGGGACCTACGAGCAGTACTTC.

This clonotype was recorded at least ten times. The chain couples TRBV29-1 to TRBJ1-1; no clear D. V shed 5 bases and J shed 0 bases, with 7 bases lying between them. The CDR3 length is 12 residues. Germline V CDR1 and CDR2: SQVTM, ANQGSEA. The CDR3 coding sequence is TGCAGCGTTAGGGTGTTGAACACTGAAGCTTTCTTT. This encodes CSVRVLNTEAFF.

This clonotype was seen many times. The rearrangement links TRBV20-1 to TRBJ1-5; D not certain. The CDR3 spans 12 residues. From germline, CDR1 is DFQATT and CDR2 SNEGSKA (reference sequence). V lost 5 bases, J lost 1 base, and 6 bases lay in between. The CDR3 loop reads CSAVSSNQPQHF. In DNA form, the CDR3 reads TGCAGTGCTGTCTCCAGCAATCAGCCCCAGCATTTT.

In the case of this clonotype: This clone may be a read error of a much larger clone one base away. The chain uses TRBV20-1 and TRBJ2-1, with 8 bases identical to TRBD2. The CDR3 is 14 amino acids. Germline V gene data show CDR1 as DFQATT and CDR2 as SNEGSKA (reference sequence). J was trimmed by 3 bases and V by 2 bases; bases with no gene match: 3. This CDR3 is CSARRRGGYNEQFF. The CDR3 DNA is TGCAGTGCTAGAAGACGGGGGGGCTACAATGAGCAGTTCTTC.

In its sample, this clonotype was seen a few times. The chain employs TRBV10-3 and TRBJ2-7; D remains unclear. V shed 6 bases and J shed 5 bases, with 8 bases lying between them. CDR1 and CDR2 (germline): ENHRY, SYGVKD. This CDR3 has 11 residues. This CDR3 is CAISKGNEQYV. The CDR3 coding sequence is TGTGCCATCAGCAAGGGAAACGAGCAGTACGTC.

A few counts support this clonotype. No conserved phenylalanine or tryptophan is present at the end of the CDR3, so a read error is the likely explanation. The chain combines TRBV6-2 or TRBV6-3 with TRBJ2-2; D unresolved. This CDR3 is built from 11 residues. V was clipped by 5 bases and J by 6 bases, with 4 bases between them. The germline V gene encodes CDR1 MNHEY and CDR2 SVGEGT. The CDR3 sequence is CASSIPGELFV. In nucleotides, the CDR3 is TGTGCCAGCAGTATCCCCGGGGAGCTGTTTGTT.

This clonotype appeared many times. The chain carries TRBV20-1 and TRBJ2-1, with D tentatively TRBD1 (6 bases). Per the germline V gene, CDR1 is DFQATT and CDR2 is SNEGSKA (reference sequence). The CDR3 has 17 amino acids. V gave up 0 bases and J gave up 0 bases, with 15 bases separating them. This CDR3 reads CSARDPWDTSSYNEQFF. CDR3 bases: TGCAGTGCTAGAGACCCATGGGACACCAGCTCCTACAATGAGCAGTTCTTC.

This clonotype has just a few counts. This chain's CDR3 is CASSIQPRSHEQYF. The DNA for the CDR3 is TGTGCCAGTAGTATACAACCTAGGAGCCACGAGCAGTACTTC. V is TRBV19 and J is TRBJ2-7; no reliable D call. Looked up from germline, CDR1 is LNHDA and CDR2 is SQIVND (reference sequence). The CDR3 length is 14 residues. The V end lost 2 bases, the J end lost 5 bases, and 13 bases lay between the germline ends.

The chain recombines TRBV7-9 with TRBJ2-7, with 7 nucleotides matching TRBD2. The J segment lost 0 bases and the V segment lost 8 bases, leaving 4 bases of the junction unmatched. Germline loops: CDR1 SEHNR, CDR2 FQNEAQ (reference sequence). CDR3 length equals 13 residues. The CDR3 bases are TGTGCCAGCGTTGGGGGGGTCTCCTACGAGCAGTACTTC. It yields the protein CASVGGVSYEQYF. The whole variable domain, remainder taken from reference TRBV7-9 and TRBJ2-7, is DTGVSQNPRHKITKRGQNVTFRCDPISEHNRLYWYRQTLGQGPEFLTYFQNEAQLEKSRLLSDRFSAERPKGSFSTLEIQRTEQGDSAMYLCASVGGVSYEQYFGPGTRLTVT.

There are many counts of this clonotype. The CDR3 here is CSAHLGGRDGYTF. CDR3 DNA sequence: TGCAGTGCGCACCTCGGGGGGCGGGATGGCTACACCTTC. The chain links TRBV20-1 to TRBJ1-2, with a weak D call TRBD1 (6 bases). Trimming shortened V by 6 bases and J by 6 bases, and 17 bases separated the two germline ends. CDR1 is DFQATT, CDR2 SNEGSKA, per germline (reference sequence). This CDR3 has 13 amino acids.

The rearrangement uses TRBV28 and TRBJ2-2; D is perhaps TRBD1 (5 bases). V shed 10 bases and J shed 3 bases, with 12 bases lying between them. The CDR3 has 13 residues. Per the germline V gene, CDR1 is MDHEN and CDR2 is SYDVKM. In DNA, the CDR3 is TGTGCCACCAACATAGGGGACACCGGGGAGCTGTTTTTT. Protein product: CATNIGDTGELFF.

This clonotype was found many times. The DNA for the CDR3 is TGCAGTGCTCCCCTTTTGGGGCCTACCTACGAGCAGTACTTC. It encodes CSAPLLGPTYEQYF. J is TRBJ2-7 and V is TRBV20-1; D may be TRBD1 (5 bases). CDR1 DFQATT and CDR2 SNEGSKA come from the germline V gene (reference sequence). Deletions cut 5 bases from V and 2 bases from J, with 16 bases between. The CDR3 extends over 14 amino acids.

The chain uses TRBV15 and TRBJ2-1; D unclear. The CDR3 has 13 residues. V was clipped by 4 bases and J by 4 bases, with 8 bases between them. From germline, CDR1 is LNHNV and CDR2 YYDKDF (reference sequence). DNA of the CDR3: TGTGCCACCAGCAAGTTGGGATACAATGAGCAGTTCTTC. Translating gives CATSKLGYNEQFF.

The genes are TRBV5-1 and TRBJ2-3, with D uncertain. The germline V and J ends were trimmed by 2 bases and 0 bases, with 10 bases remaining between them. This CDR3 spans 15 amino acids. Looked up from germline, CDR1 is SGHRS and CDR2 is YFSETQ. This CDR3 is CASSFADSSTDTQYF. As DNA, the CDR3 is TGCGCCAGCAGCTTTGCAGACTCTAGCACAGATACGCAGTATTTT. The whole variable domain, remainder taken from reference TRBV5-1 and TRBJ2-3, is KAGVTQTPRYLIKTRGQQVTLSCSPISGHRSVSWYQQTPGQGLQFLFEYFSETQRNKGNFPGRFSGRQFSNSRSEMNVSTLELGDSALYLCASSFADSSTDTQYFGPGTRLTVL.

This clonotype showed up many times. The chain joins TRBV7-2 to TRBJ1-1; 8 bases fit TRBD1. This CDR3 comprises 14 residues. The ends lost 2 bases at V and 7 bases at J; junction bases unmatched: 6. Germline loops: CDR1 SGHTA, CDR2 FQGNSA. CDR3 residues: CASSLPRGRIEAFF. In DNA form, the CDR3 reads TGTGCCAGCAGCTTACCCAGGGGGCGGATTGAAGCTTTCTTT.